One and the same sample provided the 21 T cell receptor beta chains below, sequenced in a study of OX40 agonist ivuxolimab in advanced cancers. Sequencing was performed with immunoSEQ multiplex PCR; in TCRdb, only in-frame clones are kept and a portion is missing. The data contain some 100,000 clones, about 84% of them singletons. The specimen was CD4+ or CD8+ T cells sorted from blood, collected in a trial of the OX40 agonist ivuxolimab. The receptors were sampled from an adult with an advanced solid tumor such as melanoma, head and neck, liver or kidney cancer.

The V and J genes are TRBV7-9 and TRBJ2-3, with TRBD1 as a possible D gene (6 bases). Deletions cut 3 bases from V and 2 bases from J, with 9 bases between. Germline-derived CDR1 and CDR2 are SEHNR and FQNEAQ (reference sequence). CDR3 length: 14 residues. The CDR3 loop is CASSFRDNTDTQYF. CDR3 DNA sequence: TGTGCCAGCAGCTTCCGGGACAACACAGATACGCAGTATTTT.

This chain links TRBV2 with TRBJ2-3; 7 nucleotides agree with TRBD2. Looked up from germline, CDR1 is SNHLY and CDR2 is FYNNEI. With V trimmed by 0 bases and J by 2 bases, 5 bases remained unmatched. This CDR3 has 16 amino acids. The CDR3: CASSEASGANTDTQYF. In nucleotides, the CDR3 is TGTGCCAGCAGTGAAGCAAGCGGGGCCAACACAGATACGCAGTATTTT.

This chain uses TRBV21-1 with TRBJ2-1; TRBD2 is the table's D call, not checked against the DNA. TRBV21-1 is shown as a pseudogene. The CDR3 runs to 15 residues. As DNA, the CDR3 is TGTGCCAGCAGCAAACGGAGGGAGTACACAGATGAGCAGTTCTTC. This encodes CASSKRREYTDEQFF.

Regarding this clone: Other DNA sequences from this sample encode an identical CDR3 as well. The J gene is TRBJ1-1, the V gene TRBV7-2; 8 positions agree with TRBD1. The V gene's germline CDR1 is SGHTA and CDR2 FQGNSA. The V gene end was trimmed by 1 base and the J gene end by 4 bases; junction bases not matched to a gene: 5. The CDR3 is made up of 15 amino acids. DNA of the CDR3: TGTGCCAGCAGCTTAGAACAGGGGGGGGTCACTGAAGCTTTCTTT. Translation: CASSLEQGGVTEAFF.

The chain has TRBV7-9 and TRBJ2-7, with no clear D. Germline CDR1 SEHNR, CDR2 FQNEAQ (reference sequence). V was cut by 5 bases and J by 2 bases, with 16 bases left in between. This CDR3 comprises 15 residues. As DNA, the CDR3 is TGTGCCAGCAGCCACTACGGTAGGATGACCTACGAGCAGTACTTC. It translates to CASSHYGRMTYEQYF. Full variable domain (outside the CDR3, taken from reference TRBV7-9 and TRBJ2-7): DTGVSQNPRHKITKRGQNVTFRCDPISEHNRLYWYRQTLGQGPEFLTYFQNEAQLEKSRLLSDRFSAERPKGSFSTLEIQRTEQGDSAMYLCASSHYGRMTYEQYFGPGTRLTVT.

The rearrangement links TRBV6-5 to TRBJ1-1; D might be TRBD1 (5 bases). This CDR3 region has 15 residues. Trimming left V 4 bases short and J 4 bases short, with 16 bases between. The germline V gene encodes CDR1 MNHEY and CDR2 SVGAGI. This CDR3 reads CASSSYPPGATEAFF. As DNA, the CDR3 is TGTGCCAGCAGTTCATATCCCCCCGGGGCCACTGAAGCTTTCTTT.

J is TRBJ1-5 and V is TRBV6-5, with 7 bases matching TRBD1. The CDR3 spans 15 residues. In germline, CDR1 is MNHEY, CDR2 SVGAGI. Trimming at V came to 6 bases and at J to 6 bases, leaving 11 bases not matched to a gene. The CDR3 protein is CASRPDREVLQPQHF. The CDR3 DNA reads TGTGCCAGCAGACCCGACAGGGAAGTCCTTCAGCCCCAGCATTTT.

This chain uses TRBV11-2 with TRBJ1-2; D is perhaps TRBD1 (6 bases). The CDR3 is 15 residues long. Germline V lookup: CDR1 SGHAT, CDR2 FQNNGV. Trimming removed 1 base from V and 7 bases from J, with 16 bases in between. CDR3 coding DNA: TGTGCCAGCAGCTTAGGCAGGGGCGGTACGAGTGGCTACACCTTC. Encoded protein: CASSLGRGGTSGYTF.

The chain joins TRBV7-9 to TRBJ1-1; D possibly corresponds to TRBD1 (6 bases). Germline CDR1 SEHNR, CDR2 FQNEAQ (reference sequence). V was trimmed by 5 bases and J by 1 base, leaving 8 bases between them. CDR3 size: 13 residues. CDR3 bases: TGTGCCAGCAGCCGGGGGCCGAACACTGAAGCTTTCTTT. This sequence encodes CASSRGPNTEAFF.

The chain joins TRBV14 to TRBJ2-7; D perhaps matches TRBD1 (6 bases). V lost 8 bases and J 2 bases, leaving 19 bases between the germline ends. This CDR3 has 15 amino acids. The germline V gene encodes CDR1 SGHDN and CDR2 FVKESK. In DNA form, the CDR3 reads TGTGCCAGCCTCCTGAACCGGGACACCACCTACGAGCAGTACTTC. Residues: CASLLNRDTTYEQYF.

The rearrangement uses TRBV11-3 and TRBJ2-1, with 13 bases matching TRBD2. The V and J ends lost 3 bases and 6 bases, in that order; junction bases with no gene match: 2. Germline V gene sequence: CDR1 SGHNT, CDR2 YENEEA. The CDR3 has 15 amino acids. This CDR3 is CASSFGLAGANEQFF. DNA for the CDR3: TGTGCCAGCAGCTTCGGACTAGCGGGAGCCAATGAGCAGTTCTTC.

The genes are TRBV15 and TRBJ2-5, with D possibly matching TRBD1 (5 bases). V was cut by 0 bases and J by 2 bases, with 13 bases left in between. The germline CDR1 and CDR2 sequences are LNHNV and YYDKDF (reference sequence). The CDR3 is 16 amino acids. This CDR3 reads CATSRDQLYRQETQYF. The CDR3 DNA reads TGTGCCACCAGCAGAGATCAACTGTACAGGCAAGAGACCCAGTACTTC.

This clone was detected only a few times. The chain carries TRBV4-1 and TRBJ2-1; TRBD1 matches 9 bases. Germline assignment: CDR1 MGHRA and CDR2 YSYEKL. The CDR3 extends over 18 amino acids. V gave up 3 bases and J gave up 2 bases; unmatched junction bases: 11. CDR3 sequence reads: CASSHPGGQGRAYNEQFF. The DNA for the CDR3 is TGCGCCAGCAGCCACCCAGGGGGACAGGGTAGAGCCTACAATGAGCAGTTCTTC.

The chain links TRBV27 to TRBJ2-7, with 11 bases identical to TRBD1. The CDR3 totals 14 residues. Germline trimming cut 6 bases from V and 7 bases from J; bases unmatched to any gene: 8. Per the germline V gene, CDR1 is MNHEY and CDR2 is SMNVEV (reference sequence). This CDR3 is CASSIGQGAEEQYF. In nucleotides, the CDR3 is TGTGCCAGCAGCATCGGACAGGGGGCGGAAGAGCAGTACTTC.

This clone was seen a handful of times. The rearrangement joins TRBV19 to TRBJ2-7; 9 bases match TRBD2. With V trimmed by 5 bases and J by 5 bases, 10 bases remained unmatched. CDR3 length equals 15 residues. In germline, CDR1 is LNHDA, CDR2 SQIVND (reference sequence). CDR3 in DNA: TGTGCCAGTAGTGTGGGTTTAGCGGGGGTGAACGAGCAGTACTTC. Protein sequence: CASSVGLAGVNEQYF.

This chain joins TRBV4-3 and TRBJ1-4; possible D gene TRBD1, 5 bases. V was trimmed by 0 bases and J by 8 bases, leaving 13 bases between them. Germline V CDR1 and CDR2: LGHNA, YSLEER. CDR3 length: 15 residues. CDR3 DNA sequence: TGCGCCAGCAGCCAAGAGGGGCGGGGTCTCGAAAAACTGTTTTTT. Protein product: CASSQEGRGLEKLFF.

The rearrangement joins TRBV14 to TRBJ2-7, with 10 bases fitting TRBD1. V dropped 4 bases and J dropped 5; count of bases not matched to a gene: 5. CDR1 SGHDN and CDR2 FVKESK come from the germline V gene. The CDR3 is made up of 14 amino acids. CDR3 coding DNA: TGTGCCAGCAGCCCCTGGGGACAGGGGAACGAGCAGTACTTC. Amino acids: CASSPWGQGNEQYF.

This CDR3 reads CASSESGSGRAGAHNEQFF. The CDR3 DNA sequence: TGCGCCAGCAGTGAGTCGGGTAGCGGGAGGGCCGGGGCCCACAATGAGCAGTTCTTC. The chain employs TRBV10-1 and TRBJ2-1; 11 positions agree with TRBD2. The length of the CDR3 is 19 residues. Trimming at V came to 0 bases and at J to 5 bases, leaving 12 bases not matched to a gene. Germline CDR1 is WNHNN and CDR2 is SYGVQD (reference sequence).

The rearrangement uses TRBV19 and TRBJ1-2; no definite D call. V dropped 8 bases and J dropped 7 bases, with 14 bases sitting between them. CDR1 and CDR2 (germline): LNHDA, SQIVND (reference sequence). This CDR3 is 12 amino acids long. CDR3: CASGTRHSGYTF. CDR3 bases: TGTGCCAGTGGTACCCGACATTCTGGCTACACCTTC.

The gene calls are TRBV6-5 and TRBJ2-7; D uncertain. The germline CDR1 and CDR2 sequences are MNHEY and SVGAGI. CDR3 length: 14 amino acids. Trimming shortened V by 0 bases and J by 7 bases, and 13 bases separated the two germline ends. In DNA form, the CDR3 reads TGTGCCAGCAGTTACTCACGATTCCCGGGTGAGCAGTACTTC. It codes for CASSYSRFPGEQYF.

This clone came up once. The chain links TRBV5-4 to TRBJ2-7; either TRBD1 or TRBD2 may fit D (5 bases each). The CDR3 has 14 amino acids. Between the trimmed V and J ends, which lost 3 bases and 5 bases, there was a span of 15 bases. Germline CDR1 reads SGHNT; CDR2 reads YYREEE (reference sequence). The CDR3 sequence is CASSSGVGDDEQYF. CDR3 bases: TGTGCCAGCAGCTCTGGGGTCGGGGACGACGAGCAGTACTTC.